This TCR beta chain was sequenced in a study of CD8+CD57+ T cells in acquired aplastic anemia. Researchers used genomic DNA as the template to profile TCR beta VDJ and CDR3. TCRdb processed the reads anew with MiXCR; each CDR3 protein has one entry. The sample holds some 180,000 distinct CDR3 sequences; roughly 65% are singletons and the top ten take about 39%. The sequenced patients had an expansion of CD8+CD57+ cells seen by flow cytometry. The specimen sequenced was sorted CD4+, CD8+, or CD8+CD57+ T cells (not recorded which) from PBMCs. This TCR was recovered from a human donor with aplastic anemia.

This CDR3 is CSVHRGGGTEAFF. DNA for the CDR3: TGCAGCGTCCACAGGGGAGGAGGCACTGAAGCTTTCTTT. This sequence joins TRBV29-1 and TRBJ1-1; 7 bases are shared with TRBD1. The ends lost 6 bases at V and 4 bases at J; junction bases unmatched: 8. Germline CDR1 and CDR2: SQVTM and ANQGSEA. The CDR3 has 13 residues.